The TCR beta chain under discussion was sequenced for a study of T cells expressing NK-cell markers. Whole-study results and caveats: As a fraction of CD8+ T cells, dominant NKG2C+ clonotypes reached about 1.0-8% in six donors. A few of the donors also had these clonotypes leading their CD3+CD56-NKG2C+ fraction. Clarity on HCMV specificity was lacking for the expanded NKG2C+ T cell clones.

Germline loops: CDR1 SEHNR, CDR2 FQNEAQ (reference sequence). This CDR3 region has 15 residues. On this clonotype itself: No antigen is known for it.

TCRdb derives one entry per CDR3 protein from the 5' RACE reads, leaving out DNA. The sample's table shows 500,000 to 600,000 distinct CDR3 sequences. The chain carries TRBV7-9 and TRBJ2-1. Material for sequencing was blood T cells: a sorted CD56 or NKG2C T cell subset, CD4+ or CD8+ T cells, or bulk PBMC T cells (not recorded which). This clonotype originated in a man between 18 and 29 years old in good health. The CDR3 sequence is CASSPRTRSYNEQFF.